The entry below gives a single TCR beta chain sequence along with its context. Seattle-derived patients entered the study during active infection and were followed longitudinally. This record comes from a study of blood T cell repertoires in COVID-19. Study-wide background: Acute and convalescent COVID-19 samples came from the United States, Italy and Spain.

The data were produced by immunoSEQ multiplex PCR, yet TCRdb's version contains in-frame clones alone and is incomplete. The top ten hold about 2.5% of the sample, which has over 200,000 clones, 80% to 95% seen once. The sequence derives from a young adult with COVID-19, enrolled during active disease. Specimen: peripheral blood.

In DNA form, the CDR3 reads TGCGCCAGCAGCCTAGACCTAAGGCAGGGCTATGGCTACACCTTC. Its protein is CASSLDLRQGYGYTF. The rearrangement links TRBV4-1 to TRBJ1-2, with a weak D call TRBD1 (5 bases). Per germline, CDR1 MGHRA and CDR2 YSYEKL. The CDR3 consists of 15 residues. Trimming removed 4 bases from V and 4 bases from J, with 16 bases in between.